This T cell receptor beta chain was sequenced for a study of T cell clones after liver transplantation. The wider study: Patients counted as tolerant after at least one year off all immunosuppression, enzymes not exceeding twice normal. Draws occurred before transplant, before withdrawal, and after complete or failed withdrawal.

Germline V gives CDR1 LGHNA, CDR2 YSLEER. The length of the CDR3 is 18 residues. Trimming removed 0 bases from V and 0 bases from J, with 15 bases in between. TCRdb's copy holds only in-frame clones and misses some; the assay was immunoSEQ multiplex PCR. Found here are roughly 120,000 clones, 90% of them singletons; the top ten hold roughly 0.8%. This TCR derives from a human patient who received a liver transplant. A subset of T cells may come from the graft donor. The V and J genes are TRBV4-3 and TRBJ2-1; D is ambiguous. Source: CD4+ T cells from blood, taken 12 months after liver transplant. CDR3 protein: CASSQDLPHRSSYNEQFF. CDR3 DNA: TGCGCCAGCAGCCAAGATCTTCCCCATCGGAGCTCCTACAATGAGCAGTTCTTC.